This TCR beta chain was recovered during a study of cytomegalovirus exposure and HLA in healthy donors (dated by TCRdb to about 2017). For the study in its entirety: An earlier analysis of more than 550 of the donors reported about 300 Gb of sequence data and 95 million to 120 million unique TCR beta sequences obtained from some 170 million T cells. An early release covering roughly 580 HLA-typed donors comprised approximately 290 gigabases of sequencing data and some 79 million unique TCR sequences. Of the 300 to 450 genotyped donors, 81% were placed in the genetic ancestry cluster associated with self-reported Caucasian donors. The study aimed to test whether cataloging public T cell receptors could reveal signatures of past pathogen exposure. The study profiled the T cell repertoires of approximately 700 subjects by immunosequencing and related them to cytomegalovirus serostatus. A separate validation cohort of over 95 different subjects was used in addition to the roughly 700-subject first cohort. To predict cytomegalovirus infection status, the study brought together high-throughput TCR immunosequencing, statistical association of individual TCRs with disease status, and machine learning. In a later analysis, previously published TCR beta repertoires from 600 to 850 donors were re-analyzed and high-resolution HLA genotyping was added so that TCR occurrence patterns could be studied. Rather than drawing on any new phenotypic data, the later analysis identified candidate immune exposures from TCR beta sequences and the way those sequences occurred across donors. In an earlier analysis of 500 to 650 of the donors, high-throughput TCR beta sequencing was used to judge whether each TCR beta V gene segment behaved as functional or pseudogenic. Donor age, sex, ethnicity and CMV serostatus were collected together with the repertoire data. In a later genetic analysis, genome-wide SNP genotypes for about three fifths of the roughly 670 donors were used, and that subset was treated as a discovery cohort. Every discovery cohort repertoire had been produced on one sequencing platform. HLA typing covered class I and class II loci at four-digit resolution. The number of typed donors differed by locus: about 629-630 for A, B, C, DRB1 and DQB1; 522 for DQA1; over 600 for DPA1; and roughly 490 for DPB1. Because of strong linkage in the cohort, roughly five DR-DQ haplotypes were treated as single units for association and clustering. Across roughly 420 genotyped donors of the cohort, an average of about 250,000 unique TCR beta nucleotide sequences per donor were sequenced, and around 20% of those sequences were non-productive.

This clone was recorded only once. Its specific antigen is unknown. Base-call qualities are not available, and no considerably larger clone is one nucleotide away. V is clipped by 4 bases and J by 3 bases, and the sequence between their germline boundaries is 13 bases long. Including cysteine and phenylalanine, the CDR3 has 14 amino acids. CDR3 DNA is the only sequence kept; it has 42 bases, read in frame from the first base. Looking up the germline V gene yields CDR1 SGHRS and CDR2 YFSETQ. The cohort was made up of about 670 healthy bone marrow donors. At the time of sampling, all cohort members were nominally healthy, though unrecorded immune exposures were likely present. The donor was CMV seronegative and was included in the group of several hundred seronegative cohort members. A peripheral blood sample was collected from each donor, and TCR beta sequencing was performed on peripheral blood mononuclear cells. Genomic DNA was extracted from the blood cell samples with the Qiagen DNeasy Blood Extraction Kit.

Results and caveats for the whole study, not just this receptor: Some IMGT-functional V segments, including TRBV6-2 and TRBV6-3, could not be told apart with the 87-base-pair reads, so those segments were excluded. Roughly uniform sequencing depth across donors was assumed in presence/absence analyses, although this assumption may not hold. According to a later analysis, parvovirus B19, influenza, CMV and Epstein-Barr virus appeared linked to several top co-occurrence clusters. Linkage disequilibrium might explain the correlated functional status among segregating V segments, but an unknown experimental factor could not be ruled out. The sequencing pipeline was judged likely to have produced a cluster of highly shared sequence variants as a technical artifact. The cohort was sequenced for TCR beta chains only, and without alpha or paired-chain data the features that could be detected were limited. Broadly in line with IMGT annotations, most TCR beta V segments showed up in productive rearrangements about 87% or about 30% of the time in an earlier analysis of under 700 of the donors. When HLA alleles, especially DR and DQ, strongly co-occurred, attributing TCR associations to individual alleles was difficult. Immune exposure information for the cohort was limited to CMV serostatus. Cytomegalovirus status was reported to be diagnosed by the classifier with high specificity and sensitivity in both the original and validation cohorts. A further reported finding was that TCR beta sequences accurately predicted the HLA-A and HLA-B alleles for most subjects in the first cohort. A later genetic analysis reported fewer N-insertions in productive TCRs among donors in an Asian-associated ancestry cluster than the roughly 700-donor mean. Most CMV-associated TCR beta chains appeared to be HLA-restricted in a later analysis, and the HLA associations seemed to be driven largely by CMV exposure. Three of the identified cytomegalovirus-associated TCR beta chains were confirmed in vitro to be specific for cytomegalovirus antigens. Most TCR sequences were observed very rarely across donors, whereas some public TCRs were present in many individuals. In the study, around 150 TCR beta chains were listed as associated with cytomegalovirus. According to a later analysis, TCR association rates differed among HLA loci, with DRB1 alleles showing the most associated TCRs and HLA-C alleles showing the fewest. The earlier analysis of approximately 540 of the donors excluded about 16 rarely observed V segments, including chromosome 9 orphons, because counts were too low. Specific HLA alleles were associated with roughly 17,000 TCR beta sequences at a false discovery rate of 0.05 in a later analysis. Compared with equally common non-associated chains, HLA-associated TCR beta chains in a later analysis were more clonally expanded and had lower generation probabilities. The authors suggested that the approach could potentially be generalized to other disease states and immunological phenotypes. An association between a missense DCLRE1C variant and V-gene and J-gene trimming of TCR beta chains was found in a later genetic analysis and replicated in an independent cohort. Because some donors lacked HLA typing at each locus, the association tests relied only on the typed subset.

Receptor libraries were prepared by the immunoSEQ multiplex PCR assay. The multiplex PCR relied on a mix of 60 forward primers for TCR Vbeta segments and 13 reverse primers for TCR Jbeta segments. Amplification of the CDR3 region of rearranged TCR beta genes was performed with a multiplex PCR assay on genomic DNA. The Illumina HiSeq System was used to sequence the amplified TCR beta libraries as 87-base-pair reads. The authors' pipeline ran thus. Across the roughly 600 repertoires, a later analysis counted 80 million or so unique TCR beta chains, around 11 million of which were shared by at least two donors. Raw reads were error-corrected and collapsed into unique sequences by a nearest-neighbor algorithm in which closely related sequences were merged to remove PCR and sequencing errors. Alignment of CDR3 sequences to IMGT reference sequences was used to assign V, D and J gene segments. Each retained sequence needed at least a six-nucleotide match to both a V gene segment and a J gene segment. A rearrangement counted as productive if the CDR3 had no stop codons and remained in frame with V and J, and every other rearrangement counted as non-productive. Following IMGT convention, CDR3 was defined as the stretch from the second conserved V-encoded cysteine to the conserved J-encoded phenylalanine. The earlier analysis of roughly 590 of the donors excluded sequences that lacked an unambiguous match to a single V gene segment. An earlier analysis of fewer than 650 of the donors classified V segments as functional when productive rearrangements were above 56.7% and as segregating when the standard deviation between donors was above 5%. A statistical classification framework was built for diagnosing cytomegalovirus status from the catalog of TCR beta chain sequences. A later analysis assigned V and J genes by comparing TCR nucleotide sequences with IMGT/GENE-DB human TR gene sequences. A later analysis assigned CDR3 sequences and most-parsimonious VDJ recombination scenarios with the TCRdist pipeline. A later analysis defined each TCR beta chain by its CDR3 amino acid sequence plus V-gene family, and excluded reads lacking a unique V-gene family. In a later analysis, nearly 600 highly shared, low-generation-probability nucleotide sequences were removed to address suspected cross-contamination and a sequencing artifact. In a later analysis, a clonal expansion index for each public chain was calculated from normalized within-repertoire ranks of inferred template counts. In a later analysis, generation probabilities were computed using a VDJ recombination model fitted to out-of-frame rearrangements, and the results were checked against IGoR. In a later analysis, hypergeometric tests were used to score TCR-TCR, TCR-HLA and TCR-CMV co-occurrence, with a repertoire-size bias correction applied to TCR pairs. False discovery rates were estimated in a later analysis by permuting HLA or CMV assignments 20 times. A later analysis grouped co-occurring TCRs with DBSCAN, adding TCRdist sequence similarity when clustering within HLA-allele-positive subsets. Repertoires with fewer than 30,000 or more than 120,000 public chains, plus five repertoires with anomalous nucleotide sharing, were excluded from co-occurrence clustering. What TCRdb holds here is the immuneACCESS table cut down to in-frame rearrangements. Part of the clones is not present; checked against another copy, under half of the missing clones reflect an unresolved V gene, and the others are unexplained. V and J calls and clone size come straight from that table; D and trimming were deduced from the DNA. The sample records about 76,000 clones, roughly 79% of which are singletons. 1.5% to 2% of the sample rests with the top ten.

The TCR originated in a woman younger than 45 in good health and CMV-seronegative. The sequenced sample consisted of PBMCs. Recombination connected TRBV5-1 to TRBJ1-1; the D gene remains uncertain. The DNA sequence is as follows: TGCGCCAGCAGCCCGACCGACGGGGACACTGAAGCTTTCTTT. The resulting protein is CASSPTDGDTEAFF.